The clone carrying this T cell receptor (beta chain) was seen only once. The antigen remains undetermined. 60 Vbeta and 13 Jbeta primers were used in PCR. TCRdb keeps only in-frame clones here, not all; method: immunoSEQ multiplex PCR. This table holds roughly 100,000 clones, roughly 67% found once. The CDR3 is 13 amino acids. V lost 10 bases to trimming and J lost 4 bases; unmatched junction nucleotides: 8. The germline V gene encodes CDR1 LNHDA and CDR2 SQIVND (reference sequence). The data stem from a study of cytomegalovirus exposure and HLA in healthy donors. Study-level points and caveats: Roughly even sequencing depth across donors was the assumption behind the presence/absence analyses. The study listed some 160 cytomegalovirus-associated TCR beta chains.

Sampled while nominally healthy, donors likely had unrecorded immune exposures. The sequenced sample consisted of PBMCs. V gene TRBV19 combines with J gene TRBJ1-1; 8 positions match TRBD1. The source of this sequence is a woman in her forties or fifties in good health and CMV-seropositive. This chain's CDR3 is CATTGARGTEAFF. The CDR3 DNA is TGTGCCACGACAGGGGCGAGGGGCACTGAAGCTTTCTTT. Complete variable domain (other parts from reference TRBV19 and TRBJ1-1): DGGITQSPKYLFRKEGQNVTLSCEQNLNHDAMYWYRQDPGQGLRLIYYSQIVNDFQKGDIAEGYSVSREKKESFPLTVTSAQKNPTAFYLCATTGARGTEAFFGQGTRLTVV.